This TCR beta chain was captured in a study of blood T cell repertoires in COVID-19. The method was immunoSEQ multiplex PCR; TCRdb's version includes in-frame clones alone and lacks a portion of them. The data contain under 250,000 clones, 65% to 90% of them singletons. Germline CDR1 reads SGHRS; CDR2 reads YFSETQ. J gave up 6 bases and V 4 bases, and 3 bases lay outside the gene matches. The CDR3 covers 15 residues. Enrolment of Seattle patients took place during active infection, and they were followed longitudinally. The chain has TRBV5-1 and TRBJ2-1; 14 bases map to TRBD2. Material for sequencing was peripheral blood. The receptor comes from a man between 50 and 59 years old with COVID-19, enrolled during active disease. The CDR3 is CASSQTSGRANEQFF. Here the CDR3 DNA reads TGCGCCAGCAGCCAGACTAGCGGGAGGGCCAATGAGCAGTTCTTC.